Below, one T cell receptor (beta chain) is given with its context. The CDR3 contains 16 residues. A multiplex PCR was run with 60 Vbeta primers and 13 Jbeta primers. Here immunoSEQ multiplex PCR was the method, and the copy in TCRdb shows in-frame clones only, minus some. Among about 150,000 clones listed, roughly 84% were seen once. This record comes from a study of cytomegalovirus exposure and HLA in healthy donors. This chain connects TRBV21-1 to TRBJ1-6; the table names TRBD1, a call not compared with the DNA. TRBV21-1 is noted as a pseudogene. The sequencing sample was made of PBMCs. This sequence was found in a woman in her late teens or twenties in good health and CMV-seronegative. In DNA, the CDR3 is TGTGCCAGCAGCAAAGTACCCTGGGGGCAGGGAATGGGCCTCCACTTT. Its translation: CASSKVPWGQGMGLHF.